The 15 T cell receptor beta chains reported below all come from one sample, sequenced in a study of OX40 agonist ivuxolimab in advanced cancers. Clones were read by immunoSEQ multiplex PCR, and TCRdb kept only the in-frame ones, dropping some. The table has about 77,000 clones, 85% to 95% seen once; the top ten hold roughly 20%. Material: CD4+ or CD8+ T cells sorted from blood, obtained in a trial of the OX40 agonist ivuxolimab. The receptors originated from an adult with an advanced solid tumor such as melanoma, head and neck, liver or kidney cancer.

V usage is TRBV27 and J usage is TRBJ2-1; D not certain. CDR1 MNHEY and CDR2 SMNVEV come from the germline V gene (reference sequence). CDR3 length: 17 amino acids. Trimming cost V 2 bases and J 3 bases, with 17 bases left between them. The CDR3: CASSLESGGPLYNEQFF. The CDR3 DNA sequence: TGTGCCAGCAGTTTAGAATCTGGTGGCCCTCTCTACAATGAGCAGTTCTTC.

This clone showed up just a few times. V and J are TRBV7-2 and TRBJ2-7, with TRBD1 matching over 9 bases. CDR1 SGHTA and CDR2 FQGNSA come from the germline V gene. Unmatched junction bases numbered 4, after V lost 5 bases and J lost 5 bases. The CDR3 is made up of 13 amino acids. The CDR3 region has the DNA TGTGCCAGCAGCACGGGACAGGGAGACGAGCAGTACTTC. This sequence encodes CASSTGQGDEQYF.

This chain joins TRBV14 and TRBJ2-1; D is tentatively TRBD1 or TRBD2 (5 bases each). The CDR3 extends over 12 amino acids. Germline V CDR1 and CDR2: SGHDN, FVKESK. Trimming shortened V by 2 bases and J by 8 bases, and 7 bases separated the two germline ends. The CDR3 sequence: CASSQQGDEQFF. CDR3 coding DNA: TGTGCCAGCAGCCAACAGGGAGATGAGCAGTTCTTC.

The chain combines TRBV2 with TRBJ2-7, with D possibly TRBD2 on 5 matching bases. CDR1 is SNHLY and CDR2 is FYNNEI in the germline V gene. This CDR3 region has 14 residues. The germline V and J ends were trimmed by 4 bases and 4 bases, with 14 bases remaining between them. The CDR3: CASSAGGPLYEQYF. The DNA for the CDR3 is TGTGCCAGCAGTGCCGGCGGGCCCCTATACGAGCAGTACTTC.

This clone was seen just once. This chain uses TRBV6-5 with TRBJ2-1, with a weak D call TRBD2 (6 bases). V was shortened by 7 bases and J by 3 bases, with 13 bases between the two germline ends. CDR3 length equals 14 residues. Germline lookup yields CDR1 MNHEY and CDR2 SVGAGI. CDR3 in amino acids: CASTSWRGYNEQFF. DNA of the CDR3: TGTGCCAGCACCAGCTGGCGGGGCTACAATGAGCAGTTCTTC.

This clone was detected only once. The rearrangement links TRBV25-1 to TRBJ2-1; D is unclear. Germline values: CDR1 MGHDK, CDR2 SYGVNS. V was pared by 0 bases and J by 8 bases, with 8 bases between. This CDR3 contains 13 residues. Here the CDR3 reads CASSEYLVHEQFF. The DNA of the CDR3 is TGTGCCAGCAGTGAATATTTGGTTCATGAGCAGTTCTTC.

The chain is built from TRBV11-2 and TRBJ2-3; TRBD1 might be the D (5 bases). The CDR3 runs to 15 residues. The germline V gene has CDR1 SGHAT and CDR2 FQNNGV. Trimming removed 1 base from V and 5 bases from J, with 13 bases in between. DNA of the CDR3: TGTGCCAGCAGCTTAGGGGGCCCCCCGGTAGATACGCAGTATTTT. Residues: CASSLGGPPVDTQYF.

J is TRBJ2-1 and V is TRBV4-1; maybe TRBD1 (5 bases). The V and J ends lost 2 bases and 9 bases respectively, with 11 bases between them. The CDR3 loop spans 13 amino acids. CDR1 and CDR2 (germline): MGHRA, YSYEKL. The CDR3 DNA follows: TGCGCCAGCAGCCAAATGACAGACAGTGAGCAGTTCTTC. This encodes CASSQMTDSEQFF.

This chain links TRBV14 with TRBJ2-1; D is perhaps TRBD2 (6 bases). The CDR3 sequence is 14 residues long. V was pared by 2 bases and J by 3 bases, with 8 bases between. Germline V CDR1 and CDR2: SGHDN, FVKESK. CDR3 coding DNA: TGTGCCAGCAGCCAATGGCGGGACTACAATGAGCAGTTCTTC. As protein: CASSQWRDYNEQFF. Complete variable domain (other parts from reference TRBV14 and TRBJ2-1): EAGVTQFPSHSVIEKGQTVTLRCDPISGHDNLYWYRRVMGKEIKFLLHFVKESKQDESGMPNNRFLAERTGGTYSTLKVQPAELEDSGVYFCASSQWRDYNEQFFGPGTRLTVL.

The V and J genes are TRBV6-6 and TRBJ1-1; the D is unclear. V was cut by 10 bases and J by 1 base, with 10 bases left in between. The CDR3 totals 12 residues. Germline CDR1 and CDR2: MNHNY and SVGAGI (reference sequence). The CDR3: CATLGGNTEAFF. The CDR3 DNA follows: TGTGCCACCCTAGGTGGGAACACTGAAGCTTTCTTT.

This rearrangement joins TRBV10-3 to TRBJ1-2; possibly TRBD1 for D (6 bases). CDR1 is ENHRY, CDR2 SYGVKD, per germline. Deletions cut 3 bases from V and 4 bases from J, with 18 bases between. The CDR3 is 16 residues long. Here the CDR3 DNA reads TGTGCCATCAGTGACCAGGGGACCCGGGCTATCTATGGCTACACCTTC. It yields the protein CAISDQGTRAIYGYTF.

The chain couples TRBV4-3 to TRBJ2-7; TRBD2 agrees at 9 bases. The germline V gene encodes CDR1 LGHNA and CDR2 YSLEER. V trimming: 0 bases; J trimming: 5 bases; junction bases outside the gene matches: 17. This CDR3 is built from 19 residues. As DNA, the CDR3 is TGCGCCAGCAGCCAAGATTGGCTCTCGGGAGCGGGGGGTTTGAACGAGCAGTACTTC. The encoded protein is CASSQDWLSGAGGLNEQYF.

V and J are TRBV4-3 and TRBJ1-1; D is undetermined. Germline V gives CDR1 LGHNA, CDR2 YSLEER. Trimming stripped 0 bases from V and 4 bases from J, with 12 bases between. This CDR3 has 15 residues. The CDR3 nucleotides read TGCGCCAGCAGCCAAGATATAGGAGAATTCACTGAAGCTTTCTTT. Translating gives CASSQDIGEFTEAFF.

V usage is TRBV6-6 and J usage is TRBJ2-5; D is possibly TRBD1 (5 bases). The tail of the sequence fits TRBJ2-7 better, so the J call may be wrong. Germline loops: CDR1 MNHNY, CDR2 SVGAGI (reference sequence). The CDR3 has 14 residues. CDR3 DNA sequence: TGTGCCAGCAGTTACTCCAGGGCCAGCTACGAGCAGTACTTC. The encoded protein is CASSYSRASYEQYF.

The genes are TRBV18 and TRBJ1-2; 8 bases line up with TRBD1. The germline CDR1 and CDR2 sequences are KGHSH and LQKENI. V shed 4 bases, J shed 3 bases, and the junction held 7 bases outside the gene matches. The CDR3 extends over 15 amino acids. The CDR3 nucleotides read TGTGCCAGCTCACTAGGGACAGGATCTCACTATGGCTACACCTTC. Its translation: CASSLGTGSHYGYTF.